This is a list of T cell receptor beta chains from one sample in a study of CD8+ T cells in alopecia areata. Generated by immunoSEQ multiplex PCR, the TCRdb table keeps only in-frame clones and is missing some. The sample shows over 150,000 clones, roughly 50% of them seen only once. Sequenced input: CD8+ T cells sorted from blood. All receptors come from a human donor in good health. Both conserved end residues are part of each CDR3. Each record gives: V gene, J gene, D gene, clone size, CDR3 protein, CDR3 DNA. A D gene is named only where the DNA matches it firmly. Some rows mark clone size as missing; the rest say once, few, many or name a class of expanded clone.

v_gene: TRBV27
j_gene: TRBJ2-6
d_gene: TRBD2
abundance: -
CDR3aa: CASSPAGAGANVLTF
CDR3nt: TGTGCCAGCAGCCCAGCGGGGGCAGGGGCCAACGTCCTGACTTTC

v_gene: TRBV5-1
j_gene: TRBJ2-5
d_gene: TRBD2
abundance: -
CDR3aa: CASSLALAGEETQYF
CDR3nt: TGCGCCAGCAGCTTGGCCTTAGCGGGGGAAGAGACCCAGTACTTC

v_gene: TRBV2
j_gene: TRBJ2-5
d_gene: -
abundance: -
CDR3aa: CASLGGSQETQYF
CDR3nt: TGTGCTTCCCTGGGGGGTTCCCAAGAGACCCAGTACTTC

v_gene: TRBV7-9
j_gene: TRBJ2-5
d_gene: -
abundance: few
CDR3aa: CASSPGLQETQYF
CDR3nt: TGTGCCAGCAGCCCAGGACTCCAAGAGACCCAGTACTTC

v_gene: TRBV4-1
j_gene: TRBJ1-2
d_gene: -
abundance: once
CDR3aa: CASSHSEEISSHGYTF
CDR3nt: TGCGCCAGCAGCCACTCCGAGGAGATCTCTAGCCATGGCTACACCTTC

v_gene: TRBV23-1
j_gene: TRBJ1-2
d_gene: -
abundance: -
CDR3aa: CASSQPTTGYPRLDGYTF
CDR3nt: TGCGCCAGCAGTCAACCTACCACAGGGTACCCCAGGTTGGATGGCTACACCTTC

v_gene: TRBV5-1
j_gene: TRBJ1-4
d_gene: TRBD1
abundance: -
CDR3aa: CASSWGTGGSTNEKLFF
CDR3nt: TGCGCCAGCAGCTGGGGGACAGGTGGCTCAACTAATGAAAAACTGTTTTTT

v_gene: TRBV15
j_gene: TRBJ1-2
d_gene: TRBD1
abundance: -
CDR3aa: CATSSQLIQGAEYGYTF
CDR3nt: TGTGCCACCAGCAGTCAATTAATCCAGGGGGCAGAGTATGGCTACACCTTC

v_gene: TRBV4-1
j_gene: TRBJ1-1
d_gene: -
abundance: -
CDR3aa: CASSPPLGGLGNTEAFF
CDR3nt: TGCGCCAGCAGCCCTCCCTTGGGGGGGCTGGGGAACACTGAAGCTTTCTTT

v_gene: TRBV19
j_gene: TRBJ1-1
d_gene: -
abundance: few
CDR3aa: CASRGSGTEAFF
CDR3nt: TGTGCCAGTAGGGGCTCGGGCACTGAAGCTTTCTTT

v_gene: TRBV7-9
j_gene: TRBJ1-3
d_gene: TRBD1
abundance: few
CDR3aa: CASSPLEPTGRHF
CDR3nt: TGTGCCAGCAGCCCCCTCGAACCGACAGGGCGACATTTT

v_gene: TRBV27
j_gene: TRBJ1-2
d_gene: TRBD1
abundance: once
CDR3aa: CASSQSGTGGANYGYTF
CDR3nt: TGTGCCAGCAGCCAAAGCGGGACAGGGGGCGCGAACTATGGCTACACCTTC

v_gene: TRBV29-1
j_gene: TRBJ2-5
d_gene: TRBD2
abundance: -
CDR3aa: CSVLTSGVSPPYF
CDR3nt: TGCAGCGTCCTGACTAGCGGGGTGTCCCCCCCGTACTTC

v_gene: TRBV4-1
j_gene: TRBJ1-6
d_gene: -
abundance: -
CDR3aa: CASSQGGTNSPLHF
CDR3nt: TGCGCCAGCAGCCAAGGAGGGACTAATTCACCCCTCCACTTT

v_gene: TRBV5-1
j_gene: TRBJ1-6
d_gene: -
abundance: -
CDR3aa: CASSLEPVSSYNSPLHF
CDR3nt: TGCGCCAGCAGCTTGGAGCCGGTTAGCTCCTATAATTCACCCCTCCACTTT

v_gene: TRBV4-1
j_gene: TRBJ2-7
d_gene: TRBD1
abundance: -
CDR3aa: CASSQGPAGGEYEQYF
CDR3nt: TGCGCCAGCAGCCAAGGCCCCGCAGGGGGCGAATACGAGCAGTACTTC

v_gene: TRBV30
j_gene: TRBJ1-2
d_gene: -
abundance: -
CDR3aa: CAWSAPLHYGYTF
CDR3nt: TGTGCCTGGAGTGCCCCTTTGCACTATGGCTACACCTTC

v_gene: TRBV5-1
j_gene: TRBJ2-5
d_gene: -
abundance: few
CDR3aa: CASTRGAEETQYF
CDR3nt: TGCGCCAGCACCCGGGGGGCCGAGGAGACCCAGTACTTC

v_gene: TRBV28
j_gene: TRBJ2-5
d_gene: TRBD2
abundance: -
CDR3aa: CASSFPTSGAQETQYF
CDR3nt: TGTGCCAGCAGTTTCCCGACTAGCGGGGCTCAAGAGACCCAGTACTTC

v_gene: TRBV7-9
j_gene: TRBJ2-3
d_gene: TRBD1
abundance: -
CDR3aa: CASSTLPGQGSSDTQYF
CDR3nt: TGTGCCAGCAGCACTCTGCCGGGACAGGGTAGCTCAGATACGCAGTATTTT

v_gene: TRBV5-4
j_gene: TRBJ2-1
d_gene: TRBD2
abundance: -
CDR3aa: CASSRPLAGDTYNEQFF
CDR3nt: TGTGCCAGCAGCCGCCCACTAGCGGGGGACACCTACAATGAGCAGTTCTTC

v_gene: TRBV29-1
j_gene: TRBJ2-3
d_gene: TRBD2
abundance: few
CDR3aa: CSVEGSGGITDTQYF
CDR3nt: TGCAGCGTTGAGGGGAGCGGGGGAATAACAGATACGCAGTATTTT

v_gene: TRBV19
j_gene: TRBJ1-1
d_gene: -
abundance: -
CDR3aa: CASSPRTENTEAFF
CDR3nt: TGTGCCAGTAGTCCCCGGACAGAGAACACTGAAGCTTTCTTT

v_gene: TRBV11-2
j_gene: TRBJ2-3
d_gene: TRBD2
abundance: -
CDR3aa: CASSYPRKSSGGTDTQYF
CDR3nt: TGTGCCAGCAGCTACCCCCGGAAGTCTAGCGGGGGCACAGATACGCAGTATTTT

v_gene: TRBV7-6
j_gene: TRBJ2-7
d_gene: -
abundance: -
CDR3aa: CASSADTSYEQYF
CDR3nt: TGTGCCAGCAGCGCGGACACCTCCTACGAGCAGTACTTC

v_gene: TRBV9
j_gene: TRBJ1-1
d_gene: -
abundance: -
CDR3aa: CASSVGETGNTEAFF
CDR3nt: TGTGCCAGCAGCGTAGGGGAGACGGGGAACACTGAAGCTTTCTTT

v_gene: TRBV6-5
j_gene: TRBJ2-5
d_gene: TRBD1
abundance: -
CDR3aa: CASTPGQGFGETQYF
CDR3nt: TGTGCCAGCACCCCGGGACAGGGGTTCGGAGAGACCCAGTACTTC

v_gene: TRBV29-1
j_gene: TRBJ1-1
d_gene: -
abundance: once
CDR3aa: CSVVGLEAFF
CDR3nt: TGCAGCGTTGTGGGACTGGAAGCTTTCTTT

v_gene: TRBV13
j_gene: TRBJ1-1
d_gene: TRBD1
abundance: -
CDR3aa: CASSLGRDRSNTEAFF
CDR3nt: TGTGCCAGCAGCTTAGGCCGGGACAGATCGAACACTGAAGCTTTCTTT

v_gene: TRBV5-4
j_gene: TRBJ1-1
d_gene: TRBD1
abundance: few
CDR3aa: CAGGDRLNANTEAFF
CDR3nt: TGTGCCGGGGGGGACAGATTAAACGCGAACACTGAAGCTTTCTTT

v_gene: TRBV12-5
j_gene: TRBJ2-7
d_gene: -
abundance: -
CDR3aa: CASGPAAPYEQYF
CDR3nt: TGTGCTAGTGGTCCAGCGGCCCCCTACGAGCAGTACTTC

v_gene: TRBV27
j_gene: TRBJ2-3
d_gene: TRBD2
abundance: -
CDR3aa: CASSGRGLADTDTQYF
CDR3nt: TGTGCCAGCAGCGGCCGCGGACTAGCGGACACAGATACGCAGTATTTT

v_gene: TRBV7-9
j_gene: TRBJ2-1
d_gene: -
abundance: few
CDR3aa: CASSLGDAISYNEQFF
CDR3nt: TGTGCCAGCAGCTTAGGGGATGCAATCTCCTACAATGAGCAGTTCTTC

v_gene: TRBV4-1
j_gene: TRBJ2-3
d_gene: TRBD1
abundance: -
CDR3aa: CASRRDRGLETQYF
CDR3nt: TGCGCCAGCAGAAGGGACAGGGGGCTGGAAACGCAGTATTTT

v_gene: TRBV19
j_gene: TRBJ1-2
d_gene: TRBD1
abundance: many
CDR3aa: CASGTGIGNYGYTF
CDR3nt: TGTGCCAGCGGGACAGGGATCGGTAACTATGGCTACACCTTC

v_gene: TRBV4-1
j_gene: TRBJ2-3
d_gene: -
abundance: -
CDR3aa: CASSPQGKGTDTQYF
CDR3nt: TGCGCCAGCAGCCCCCAGGGGAAGGGAACAGATACGCAGTATTTT

v_gene: TRBV5-6
j_gene: TRBJ1-5
d_gene: -
abundance: -
CDR3aa: CASSGEGQPQHF
CDR3nt: TGTGCCAGCAGCGGGGAAGGACAGCCCCAGCATTTT

v_gene: TRBV9
j_gene: TRBJ2-2
d_gene: -
abundance: few
CDR3aa: CASSVGGTGELFF
CDR3nt: TGTGCCAGCAGCGTAGGAGGAACCGGGGAGCTGTTTTTT

v_gene: TRBV27
j_gene: TRBJ1-2
d_gene: TRBD1
abundance: -
CDR3aa: CASSFGTANYGYTF
CDR3nt: TGTGCCAGCAGTTTCGGGACAGCTAACTATGGCTACACCTTC

v_gene: TRBV6-5
j_gene: TRBJ2-7
d_gene: -
abundance: -
CDR3aa: CASSYFEGYEQYF
CDR3nt: TGTGCCAGCAGTTACTTCGAGGGCTACGAGCAGTACTTC

v_gene: TRBV29-1
j_gene: TRBJ1-1
d_gene: -
abundance: -
CDR3aa: CSAGGGARTEAFF
CDR3nt: TGCAGCGCCGGTGGGGGGGCTAGGACTGAAGCTTTCTTT

v_gene: TRBV27
j_gene: TRBJ2-7
d_gene: -
abundance: -
CDR3aa: CASSLWVGPYEQYF
CDR3nt: TGTGCCAGCAGTTTATGGGTAGGGCCCTACGAGCAGTACTTC

v_gene: TRBV5-1
j_gene: TRBJ1-1
d_gene: TRBD1
abundance: few
CDR3aa: CASSPTGTDHSMNTEAFF
CDR3nt: TGCGCCAGCAGCCCGACCGGGACAGATCACTCGATGAACACTGAAGCTTTCTTT

v_gene: TRBV29-1
j_gene: TRBJ2-7
d_gene: -
abundance: -
CDR3aa: CSVGGVYEQYF
CDR3nt: TGCAGCGTTGGGGGGGTCTACGAGCAGTACTTC

v_gene: TRBV13
j_gene: TRBJ1-6
d_gene: TRBD1
abundance: -
CDR3aa: CASSPPNPDRRDSPLHF
CDR3nt: TGTGCCAGCAGCCCCCCAAATCCGGACAGGAGGGATTCACCCCTCCACTTT

v_gene: TRBV15
j_gene: TRBJ2-1
d_gene: TRBD1
abundance: -
CDR3aa: CATSRAGTGWDNEQFF
CDR3nt: TGTGCCACCAGCAGAGCCGGGACAGGGTGGGACAATGAGCAGTTCTTC

v_gene: TRBV5-1
j_gene: TRBJ2-6
d_gene: -
abundance: once
CDR3aa: CASSLGQVSSGANVLTF
CDR3nt: TGCGCCAGCAGCTTGGGACAGGTTAGCTCTGGGGCCAACGTCCTGACTTTC

v_gene: TRBV19
j_gene: TRBJ2-7
d_gene: -
abundance: -
CDR3aa: CASSMADTTYEQYF
CDR3nt: TGTGCCAGTAGTATGGCGGACACAACCTACGAGCAGTACTTC

v_gene: TRBV5-6
j_gene: TRBJ2-5
d_gene: -
abundance: -
CDR3aa: CASSLGYQETQYF
CDR3nt: TGTGCCAGCAGCTTAGGGTACCAAGAGACCCAGTACTTC